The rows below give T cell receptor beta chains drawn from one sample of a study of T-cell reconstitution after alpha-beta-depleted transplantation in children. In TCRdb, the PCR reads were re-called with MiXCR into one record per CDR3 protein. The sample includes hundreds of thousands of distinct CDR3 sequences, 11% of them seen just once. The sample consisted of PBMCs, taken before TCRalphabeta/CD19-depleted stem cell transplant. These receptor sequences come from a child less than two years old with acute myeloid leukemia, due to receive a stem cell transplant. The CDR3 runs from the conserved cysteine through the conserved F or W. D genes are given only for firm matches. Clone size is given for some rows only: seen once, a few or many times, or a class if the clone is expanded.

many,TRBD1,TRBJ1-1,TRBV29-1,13,TGCAGCGTTGAGGGACAGGGGGGGACTGAAGCTTTCTTT,CSVEGQGGTEAFF
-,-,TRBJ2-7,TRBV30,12,TGTGCCTGGAGTTTAGGTACCTACGAGCAGTACTTC,CAWSLGTYEQYF
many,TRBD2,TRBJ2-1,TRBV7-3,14,TGTGCCAGCAGCCCCAAAGGACTAGTGGGGGAGCAGTTCTTC,CASSPKGLVGEQFF
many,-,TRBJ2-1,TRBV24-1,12,TGTGCCGTGAGCGGAGGGTACAATGAGCAGTTCTTC,CAVSGGYNEQFF
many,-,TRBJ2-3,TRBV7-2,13,TGTGCCAGCAGCCGGGGACGTGGAGATACGCAGTATTTT,CASSRGRGDTQYF
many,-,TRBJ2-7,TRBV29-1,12,TGCAGCGTTGGGGTGTTCTCCTACGAGCAGTACTTC,CSVGVFSYEQYF
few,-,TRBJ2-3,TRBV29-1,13,TGCAGCGTCGCCGGGAGAAGCACAGATACGCAGTATTTT,CSVAGRSTDTQYF
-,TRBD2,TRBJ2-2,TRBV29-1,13,TGCAGTGCCGGGACTATAGAAGGCGGGGAGCTGTTTTTT,CSAGTIEGGELFF
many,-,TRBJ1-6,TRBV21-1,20,TGTGCCAGCAGCAAATTGATCGGACAGGGAGGGATCTCCTATAATTCACCCCTCCACTTT,CASSKLIGQGGISYNSPLHF
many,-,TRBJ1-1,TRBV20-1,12,TGCAGTGCTCCTGAGTGGGCCACTGAAGCTTTCTTT,CSAPEWATEAFF
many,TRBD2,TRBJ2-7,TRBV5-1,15,TGCGCCAGCAGCCCACTCACTAGCGCTTCCTACGAGCAGTACTTC,CASSPLTSASYEQYF
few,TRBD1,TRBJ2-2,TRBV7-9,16,TGTGCCAGCAGCTTAGGACAGGGTGGCCACACCGGGGAGCTGTTTTTT,CASSLGQGGHTGELFF
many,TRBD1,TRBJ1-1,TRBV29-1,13,TGCAGCGGGGACAGGGACGGGAACACTGAAGCTTTCTTT,CSGDRDGNTEAFF
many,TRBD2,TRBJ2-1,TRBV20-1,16,TGCAGTGCTAGAGTTCCGGGACTAGCGGGAGCAAATGAGCAGTTCTTC,CSARVPGLAGANEQFF
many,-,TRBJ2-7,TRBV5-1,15,TGCGCCAGCAGTCCCCGCAGGGGTCCACACTACGAGCAGTACTTC,CASSPRRGPHYEQYF
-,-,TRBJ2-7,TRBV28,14,TGTGCCAGCAGTTTCCTCTCGGCTTCCTACGAGCAGTACTTC,CASSFLSASYEQYF
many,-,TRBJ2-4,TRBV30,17,TGTGCCTGGAGTGTACTTCGGTGGGGTCTAGCCAAAAACATTCAGTACTTC,CAWSVLRWGLAKNIQYF
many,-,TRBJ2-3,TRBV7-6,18,TGTGCCAGCAGCTACAAGTTTACCGGGCCTACTCACACAGATACGCAGTATTTT,CASSYKFTGPTHTDTQYF
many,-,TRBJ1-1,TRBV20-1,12,TGCAGTGCCACAAGCGGGACACTTGAAGCTTTCTTT,CSATSGTLEAFF
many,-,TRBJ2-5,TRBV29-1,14,TGCAGCGTTGTGGCGGAATGGTACCAAGAGACCCAGTACTTC,CSVVAEWYQETQYF
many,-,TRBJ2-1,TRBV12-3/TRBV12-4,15,TGTGCCAGCAGGCAGGGGATGGGGGGGCCAAATGAGCAGTTCTTC,CASRQGMGGPNEQFF
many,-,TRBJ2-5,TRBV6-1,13,TGTGCCAGCAGTGGTGAGCCCCCAGAGACCCAGTACTTC,CASSGEPPETQYF
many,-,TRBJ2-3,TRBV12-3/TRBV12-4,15,TGTGCCAGCACGTTCTGGGAGGAGGGCACAGATACGCAGTATTTT,CASTFWEEGTDTQYF
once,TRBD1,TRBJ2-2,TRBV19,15,TGTGCCAGTGGTACCTCCGACAGGGCCACCGGGGAGCTGTTTTTT,CASGTSDRATGELFF
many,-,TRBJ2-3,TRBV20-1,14,TGCAGTGCTGCCGCGAGGTCGGGCACAGATACGCAGTATTTT,CSAAARSGTDTQYF
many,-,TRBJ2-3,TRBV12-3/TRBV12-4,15,TGTGCCAGCAGTGTGGGACCTTCTAGCACAGATACGCAGTATTTT,CASSVGPSSTDTQYF
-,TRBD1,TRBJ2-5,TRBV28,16,TGTGCCAGCAGTTATCCCGTAGGACAGGGGAAAGAGACCCAGTACTTC,CASSYPVGQGKETQYF
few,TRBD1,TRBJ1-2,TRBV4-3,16,TGCGCCAGCAGCCAAGTCGGGGGACAGGGTGGGTATGGCTACACCTTC,CASSQVGGQGGYGYTF
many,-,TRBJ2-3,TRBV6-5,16,TGTGCCAGCAGTTACAACCTAGGGTCGGCAACAGATACGCAGTATTTT,CASSYNLGSATDTQYF
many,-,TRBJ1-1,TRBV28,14,TGTGCCAGCAGTGGGGACGGCGCGAACACTGAAGCTTTCTTT,CASSGDGANTEAFF
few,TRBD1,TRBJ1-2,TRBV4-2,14,TGTGCCAGCAGACGGGACAGGGGGCGGAGGGGCTACACCTTC,CASRRDRGRRGYTF
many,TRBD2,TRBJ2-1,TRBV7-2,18,TGTGCCAGCAGCCCCCAGGGGGGACTAGCGGGAAACTACAATGAGCAGTTCTTC,CASSPQGGLAGNYNEQFF
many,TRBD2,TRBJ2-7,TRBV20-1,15,TGCAGTGCTAGGTCCGGGACTAGCGGCGGCTACGAGCAGTACTTC,CSARSGTSGGYEQYF
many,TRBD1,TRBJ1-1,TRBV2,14,TGTGCCAGTAGTACAGGGGTAAGGAACACTGAAGCTTTCTTT,CASSTGVRNTEAFF
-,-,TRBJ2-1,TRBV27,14,TGTGCCAGCAGTCCCCTGACCGAGAACAATGAGCAGTTCTTC,CASSPLTENNEQFF
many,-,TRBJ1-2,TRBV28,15,TGTGCCAGCAGTCCGCCGGACATATCGGGTTATGGCTACACCTTC,CASSPPDISGYGYTF
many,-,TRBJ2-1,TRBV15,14,TGTGCCACCAGCAAATACAGGGCGTACAATGAGCAGTTCTTC,CATSKYRAYNEQFF
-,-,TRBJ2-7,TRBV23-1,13,TGCGCCATCCGAGGGACGGTATTTCACGAGCAGTACTTC,CAIRGTVFHEQYF
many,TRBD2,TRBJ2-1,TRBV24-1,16,TGTGCCACCAGTGATGCCGGGAGGCAGGCTTACAATGAGCAGTTCTTC,CATSDAGRQAYNEQFF
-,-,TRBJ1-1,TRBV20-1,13,TGCGGTGCTTCGGGGGCCGTGAACACTGAAGCGTTCTTT,CGASGAVNTEAFF
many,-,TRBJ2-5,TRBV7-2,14,TGTGCCAGCAGCCCCAGGACGTTACCCGGGACCCAGTACTTC,CASSPRTLPGTQYF
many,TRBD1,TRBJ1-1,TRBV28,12,TGTGCCAGCCAAGAGGGACAGGGGCGAGCTTTCTTT,CASQEGQGRAFF
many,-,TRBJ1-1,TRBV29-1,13,TGCAGCGTGGGGGTCCTGCTGAACACTGAAGCTTTCTTT,CSVGVLLNTEAFF
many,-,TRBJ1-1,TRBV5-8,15,TGTGCCAGCAGCACCGGCGGGGTTTACGCCCCTGAAGCTTTCTTT,CASSTGGVYAPEAFF
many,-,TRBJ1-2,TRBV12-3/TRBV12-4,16,TGTGCCAGCAGTTTAGCCGCCCGAACGATTAACTATGGCTACACCTTC,CASSLAARTINYGYTF
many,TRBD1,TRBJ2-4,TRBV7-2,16,TGTGCCAGCAGCATGACAGGGGTACTGGCCAAAAACATTCAGTACTTC,CASSMTGVLAKNIQYF
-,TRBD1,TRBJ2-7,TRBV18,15,TGTGCCAGCTCATCACCGACAGGGGGCTTTCTCGAGCAGTACTTC,CASSSPTGGFLEQYF
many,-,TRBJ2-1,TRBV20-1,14,TGCAGTGCTGTGGACTACCCCCTGGAGGATGAGCAGTTCTTC,CSAVDYPLEDEQFF
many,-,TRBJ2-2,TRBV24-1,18,TGTGCCACCAGTGATTCATCGTGGGCAGGCACTGGGAGGGGGGAGCTGTTTTTT,CATSDSSWAGTGRGELFF
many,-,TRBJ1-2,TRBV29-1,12,TGCAGCGTAGAACAGACTAACTATGGCTACACCTTC,CSVEQTNYGYTF
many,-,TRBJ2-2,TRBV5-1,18,TGCGCCAGCAGCTCATCTCTTTCGACGTTCGCGAACACCGGGGAGCTGTTTTTT,CASSSSLSTFANTGELFF
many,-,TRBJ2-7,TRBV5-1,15,TGCGCCAGCAGCTTGGAGTGGGACACAAAGTACGAGCAGTACTTC,CASSLEWDTKYEQYF
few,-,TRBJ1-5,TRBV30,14,TGTGCCTGGAGTGAAGGGCCTCTCGATCAGCCCCAGCATTTT,CAWSEGPLDQPQHF
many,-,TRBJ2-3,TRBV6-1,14,TGTGCCAGCAGTGTGCAGGGAACTACAGATACGCAGTATTTT,CASSVQGTTDTQYF
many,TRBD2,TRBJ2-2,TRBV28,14,TGTGCCAGTGGCCCCGGGACTACCACCGGGGAGCTGTTTTTT,CASGPGTTTGELFF
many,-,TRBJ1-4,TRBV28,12,TGTGCCAGCAGTTCGGGTGGTGAAAAACTGTTTTTT,CASSSGGEKLFF
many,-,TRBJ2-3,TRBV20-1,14,TGCAGTGCTAAAGCCCCGGGGTCCACAGATACGCAGTATTTT,CSAKAPGSTDTQYF
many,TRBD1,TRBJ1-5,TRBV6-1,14,TGTGCCAGCAGATCGGACAGGGCGGGGCAGCCCCAGCATTTT,CASRSDRAGQPQHF
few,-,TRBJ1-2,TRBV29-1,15,TGCAGCGTTGAGGGATCACTATACGCTAACTATGGCTACACCTTC,CSVEGSLYANYGYTF